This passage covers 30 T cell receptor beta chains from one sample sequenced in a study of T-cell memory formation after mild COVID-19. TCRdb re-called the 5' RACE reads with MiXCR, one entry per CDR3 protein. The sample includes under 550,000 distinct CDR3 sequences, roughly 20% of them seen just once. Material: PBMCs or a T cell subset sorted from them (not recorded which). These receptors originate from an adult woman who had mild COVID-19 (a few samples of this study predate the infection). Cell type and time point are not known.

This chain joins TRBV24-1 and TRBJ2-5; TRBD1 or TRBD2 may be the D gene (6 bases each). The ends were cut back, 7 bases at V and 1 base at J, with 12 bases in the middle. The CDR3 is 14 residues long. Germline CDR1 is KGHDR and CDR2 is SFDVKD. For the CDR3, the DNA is TGTGCCACCAGAGAACAGGGAGGCCAAGAGACCCAGTACTTC. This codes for CATREQGGQETQYF.

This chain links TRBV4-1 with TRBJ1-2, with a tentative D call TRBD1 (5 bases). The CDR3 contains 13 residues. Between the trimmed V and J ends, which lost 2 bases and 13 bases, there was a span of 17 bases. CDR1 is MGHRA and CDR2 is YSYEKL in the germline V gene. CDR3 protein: CASSQPREGQATF. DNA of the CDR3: TGCGCCAGCAGCCAACCTAGAGAAGGACAAGCCACCTTC.

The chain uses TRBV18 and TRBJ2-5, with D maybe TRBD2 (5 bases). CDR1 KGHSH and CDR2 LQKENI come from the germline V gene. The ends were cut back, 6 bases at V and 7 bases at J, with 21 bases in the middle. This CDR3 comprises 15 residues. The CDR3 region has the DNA TGTGCCAGCTCGCCCCTTAGAGGGCCTGAAGGGACCCAGTACTTC. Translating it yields CASSPLRGPEGTQYF.

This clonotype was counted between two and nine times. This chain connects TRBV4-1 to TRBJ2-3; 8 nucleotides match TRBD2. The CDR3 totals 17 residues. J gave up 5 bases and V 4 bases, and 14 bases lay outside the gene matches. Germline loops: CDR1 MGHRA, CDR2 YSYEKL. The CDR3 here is CASSPQPAGGLEDTQYF. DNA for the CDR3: TGCGCCAGCAGCCCGCAGCCTGCGGGGGGCCTAGAAGATACGCAGTATTTT.

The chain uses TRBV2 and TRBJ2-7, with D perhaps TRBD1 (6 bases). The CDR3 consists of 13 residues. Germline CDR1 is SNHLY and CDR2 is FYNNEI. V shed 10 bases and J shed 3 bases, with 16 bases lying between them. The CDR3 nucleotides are TGTGCCACCACTCCGACAGGTGGCTACGAGCAGTACTTC. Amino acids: CATTPTGGYEQYF. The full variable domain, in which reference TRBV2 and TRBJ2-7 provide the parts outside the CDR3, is EPEVTQTPSHQVTQMGQEVILRCVPISNHLYFYWYRQILGQKVEFLVSFYNNEISEKSEIFDDQFSVERPDGSNFTLKIRSTKLEDSAMYFCATTPTGGYEQYFGPGTRLTVT.

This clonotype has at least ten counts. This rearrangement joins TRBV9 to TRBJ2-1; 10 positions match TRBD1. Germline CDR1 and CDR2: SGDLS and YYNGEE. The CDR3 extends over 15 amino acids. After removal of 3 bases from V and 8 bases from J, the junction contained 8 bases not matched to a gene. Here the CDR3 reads CASSASGTGADEQFF. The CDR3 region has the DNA TGTGCCAGCAGCGCCTCCGGGACAGGGGCGGATGAGCAGTTCTTC.

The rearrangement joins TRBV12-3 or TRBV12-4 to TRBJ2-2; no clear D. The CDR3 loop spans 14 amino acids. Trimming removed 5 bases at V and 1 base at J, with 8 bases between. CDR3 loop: CASSREVNTGELFF. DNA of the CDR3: TGTGCCAGCAGTCGAGAGGTGAACACCGGGGAGCTGTTTTTT.

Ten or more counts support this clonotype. The CDR3 DNA follows: TGCGCCAGCAGCACCAGGGGGGTCCCGATAAAGGGGGACTGGGTCACTGAAGCTTTCTTT. It specifies CASSTRGVPIKGDWVTEAFF. The chain links TRBV5-1 to TRBJ1-1; 7 bases agree with TRBD1. With V trimmed by 4 bases and J by 4 bases, 25 bases remained unmatched. The germline gives CDR1 SGHRS, CDR2 YFSETQ. This CDR3 has 20 residues.

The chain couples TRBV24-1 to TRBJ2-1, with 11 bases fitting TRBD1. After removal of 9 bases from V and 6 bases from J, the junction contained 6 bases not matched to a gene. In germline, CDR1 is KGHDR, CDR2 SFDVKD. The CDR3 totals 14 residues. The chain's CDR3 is CATSGTGGFNEQFF. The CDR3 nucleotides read TGTGCCACCTCCGGGACAGGGGGTTTCAATGAGCAGTTCTTC.

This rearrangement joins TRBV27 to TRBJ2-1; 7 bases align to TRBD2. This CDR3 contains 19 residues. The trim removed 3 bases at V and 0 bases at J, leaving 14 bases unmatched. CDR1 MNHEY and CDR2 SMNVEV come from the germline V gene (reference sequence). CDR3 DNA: TGTGCCAGCAGTTTGGGGAGGGGATTGTTTACGAGCTCCTACAATGAGCAGTTCTTC. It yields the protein CASSLGRGLFTSSYNEQFF.

Written as DNA, the CDR3 is TGCAGCGTTCGAGGGGGCGAGAACTATGGCTACACCTTC. It specifies CSVRGGENYGYTF. The V and J genes are TRBV29-1 and TRBJ1-2; 7 bases fit TRBD1. Germline V gene lookup returns CDR1 SQVTM and CDR2 ANQGSEA. V shed 5 bases, J shed 2 bases, and the junction held 5 bases outside the gene matches. This CDR3 spans 13 amino acids.

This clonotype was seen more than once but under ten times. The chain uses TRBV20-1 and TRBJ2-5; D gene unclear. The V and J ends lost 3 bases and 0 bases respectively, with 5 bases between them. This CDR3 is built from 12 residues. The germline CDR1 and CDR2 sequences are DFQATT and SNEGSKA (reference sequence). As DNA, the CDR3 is TGCAGTGCTAGTACGTACCAAGAGACCCAGTACTTC. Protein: CSASTYQETQYF.

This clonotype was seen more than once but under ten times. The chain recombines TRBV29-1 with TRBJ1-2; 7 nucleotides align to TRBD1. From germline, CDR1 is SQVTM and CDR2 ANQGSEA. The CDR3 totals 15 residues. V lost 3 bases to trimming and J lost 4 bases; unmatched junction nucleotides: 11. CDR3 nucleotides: TGCAGCGTTGACTCCCGGGACAGCCGAAGCTATGGCTACACCTTC. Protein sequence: CSVDSRDSRSYGYTF.

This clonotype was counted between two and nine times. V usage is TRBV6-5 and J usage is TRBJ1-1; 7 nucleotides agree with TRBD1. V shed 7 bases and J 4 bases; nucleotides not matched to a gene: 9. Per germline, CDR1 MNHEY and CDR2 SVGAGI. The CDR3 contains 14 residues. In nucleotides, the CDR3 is TGTGCCAGCACCTCACCCGGGACAGCCACTGAAGCTTTCTTT. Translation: CASTSPGTATEAFF.

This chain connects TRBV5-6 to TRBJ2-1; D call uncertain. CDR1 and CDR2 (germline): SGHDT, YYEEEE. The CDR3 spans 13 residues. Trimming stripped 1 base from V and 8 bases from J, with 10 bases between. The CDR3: CASSLIRSDEQFF. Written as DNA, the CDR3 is TGTGCCAGCAGCTTGATCAGGAGTGATGAGCAGTTCTTC. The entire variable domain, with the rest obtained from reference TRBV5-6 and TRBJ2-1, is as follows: DAGVTQSPTHLIKTRGQQVTLRCSPKSGHDTVSWYQQALGQGPQFIFQYYEEEERQRGNFPDRFSGHQFPNYSSELNVNALLLGDSALYLCASSLIRSDEQFFGPGTRLTVL.

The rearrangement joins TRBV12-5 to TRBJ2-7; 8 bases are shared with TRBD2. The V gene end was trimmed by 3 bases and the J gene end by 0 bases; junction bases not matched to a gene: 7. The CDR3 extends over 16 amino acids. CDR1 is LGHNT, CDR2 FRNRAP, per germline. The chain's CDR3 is CASGFGPSGYSYEQYF. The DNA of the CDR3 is TGTGCTAGTGGTTTTGGTCCTAGCGGGTACTCCTACGAGCAGTACTTC.

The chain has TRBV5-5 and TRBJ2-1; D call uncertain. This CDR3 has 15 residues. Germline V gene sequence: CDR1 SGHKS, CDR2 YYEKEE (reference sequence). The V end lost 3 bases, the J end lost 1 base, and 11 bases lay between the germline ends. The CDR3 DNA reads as TGTGCCAGCAGCTCGATAATAGGGTCCTACAATGAGCAGTTCTTC. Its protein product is CASSSIIGSYNEQFF.

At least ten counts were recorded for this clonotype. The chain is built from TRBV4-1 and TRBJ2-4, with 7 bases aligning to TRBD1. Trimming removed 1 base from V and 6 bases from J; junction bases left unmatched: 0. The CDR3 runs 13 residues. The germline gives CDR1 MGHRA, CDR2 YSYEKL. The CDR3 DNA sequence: TGCGCCAGCAGCCAAGGACAGGGAAACATTCAGTACTTC. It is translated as CASSQGQGNIQYF.

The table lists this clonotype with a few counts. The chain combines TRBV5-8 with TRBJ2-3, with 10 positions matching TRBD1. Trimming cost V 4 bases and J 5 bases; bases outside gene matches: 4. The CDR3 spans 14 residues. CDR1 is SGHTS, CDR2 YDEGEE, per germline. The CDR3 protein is CASSPRTGGDTQYF. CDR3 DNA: TGTGCCAGCAGCCCTCGGACAGGGGGAGATACGCAGTATTTT.

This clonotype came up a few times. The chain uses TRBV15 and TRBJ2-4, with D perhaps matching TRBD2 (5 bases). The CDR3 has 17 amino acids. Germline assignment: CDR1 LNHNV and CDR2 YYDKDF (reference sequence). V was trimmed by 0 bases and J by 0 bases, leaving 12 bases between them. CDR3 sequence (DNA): TGTGCCACCAGCAGAGATCATGGGGAGTCAGCCAAAAACATTCAGTACTTC. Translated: CATSRDHGESAKNIQYF.

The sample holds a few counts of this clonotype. The CDR3 DNA reads as TGTGCCAGCAGCTTAGATTCTAGTAGGAATGAGCAGTTCTTC. This translates into CASSLDSSRNEQFF. This chain connects TRBV7-2 to TRBJ2-1; no firm D call. Between the trimmed V and J ends, which lost 1 base and 7 bases, there was a span of 11 bases. Germline V gene lookup returns CDR1 SGHTA and CDR2 FQGNSA. The length of the CDR3 is 14 residues.

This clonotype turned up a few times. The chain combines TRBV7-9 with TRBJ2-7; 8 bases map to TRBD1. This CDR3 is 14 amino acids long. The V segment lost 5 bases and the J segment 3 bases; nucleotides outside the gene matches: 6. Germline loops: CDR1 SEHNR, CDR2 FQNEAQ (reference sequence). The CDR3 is CASSRPDRDYEQYF. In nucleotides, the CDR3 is TGTGCCAGCAGCCGACCGGACAGGGACTACGAGCAGTACTTC.

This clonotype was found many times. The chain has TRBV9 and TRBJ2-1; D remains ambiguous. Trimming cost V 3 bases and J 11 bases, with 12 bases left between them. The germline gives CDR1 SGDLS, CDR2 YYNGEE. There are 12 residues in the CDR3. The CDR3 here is CASSARSMKQFF. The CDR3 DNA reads TGTGCCAGCAGCGCCCGGAGTATGAAGCAGTTCTTC.

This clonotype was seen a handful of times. The CDR3 DNA reads as TGTGCCAGCAGTTTTAAACAGGGGTATGGCTACACCTTC. Protein product: CASSFKQGYGYTF. The chain is built from TRBV6-5 and TRBJ1-2, with 7 bases identical to TRBD1. Germline CDR1 MNHEY, CDR2 SVGAGI. The ends lost 4 bases at V and 5 bases at J; junction bases unmatched: 4. This CDR3 spans 13 amino acids.

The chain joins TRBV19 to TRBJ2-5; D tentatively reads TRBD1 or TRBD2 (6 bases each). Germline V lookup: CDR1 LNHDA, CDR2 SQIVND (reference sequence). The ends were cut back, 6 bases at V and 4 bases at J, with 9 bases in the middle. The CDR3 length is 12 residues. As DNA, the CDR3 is TGTGCCAGTAGGGGGGGCGGAGAGACCCAGTACTTC. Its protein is CASRGGGETQYF.

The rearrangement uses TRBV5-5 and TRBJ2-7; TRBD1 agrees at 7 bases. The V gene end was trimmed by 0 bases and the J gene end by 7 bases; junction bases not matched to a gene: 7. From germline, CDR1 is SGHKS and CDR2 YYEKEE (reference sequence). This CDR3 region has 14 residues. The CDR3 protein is CASSLGQGFWEQYF. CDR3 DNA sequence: TGTGCCAGCAGCTTGGGACAGGGCTTTTGGGAGCAGTACTTC. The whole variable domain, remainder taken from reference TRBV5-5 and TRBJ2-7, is DAGVTQSPTHLIKTRGQQVTLRCSPISGHKSVSWYQQVLGQGPQFIFQYYEKEERGRGNFPDRFSARQFPNYSSELNVNALLLGDSALYLCASSLGQGFWEQYFGPGTRLTVT.

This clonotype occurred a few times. The chain's CDR3 is CASSQDGPDDEQFF. The CDR3 nucleotides are TGCGCCAGCAGCCAAGATGGCCCGGATGATGAGCAGTTCTTC. J is TRBJ2-1 and V is TRBV4-1; D is unresolved. CDR1 is MGHRA and CDR2 is YSYEKL in the germline V gene. V shed 0 bases and J shed 8 bases, with 11 bases lying between them. There are 14 residues in the CDR3.

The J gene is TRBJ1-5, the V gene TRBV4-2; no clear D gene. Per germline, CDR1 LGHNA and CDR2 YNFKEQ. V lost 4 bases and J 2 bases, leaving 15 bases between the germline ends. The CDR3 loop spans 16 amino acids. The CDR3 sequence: CASSPFVSERNQPQHF. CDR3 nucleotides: TGTGCCAGCAGCCCCTTCGTGTCGGAGCGCAATCAGCCCCAGCATTTT.

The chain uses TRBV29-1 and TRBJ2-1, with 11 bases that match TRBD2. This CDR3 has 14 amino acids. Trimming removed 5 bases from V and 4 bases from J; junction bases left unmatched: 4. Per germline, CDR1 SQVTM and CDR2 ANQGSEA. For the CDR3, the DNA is TGCAGCGTTACTAGCGGGGGACCTTACAATGAGCAGTTCTTC. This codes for CSVTSGGPYNEQFF.

This CDR3 reads CASSLGTSSSEQYF. CDR3 nucleotide sequence: TGTGCCAGCAGCTTAGGGACTAGCTCGAGCGAGCAGTACTTC. The chain uses TRBV11-2 and TRBJ2-7; 8 bases are shared with TRBD2. The V segment lost 1 base and the J segment 6 bases; nucleotides outside the gene matches: 5. Germline-derived CDR1 and CDR2 are SGHAT and FQNNGV. The CDR3 contains 14 residues.